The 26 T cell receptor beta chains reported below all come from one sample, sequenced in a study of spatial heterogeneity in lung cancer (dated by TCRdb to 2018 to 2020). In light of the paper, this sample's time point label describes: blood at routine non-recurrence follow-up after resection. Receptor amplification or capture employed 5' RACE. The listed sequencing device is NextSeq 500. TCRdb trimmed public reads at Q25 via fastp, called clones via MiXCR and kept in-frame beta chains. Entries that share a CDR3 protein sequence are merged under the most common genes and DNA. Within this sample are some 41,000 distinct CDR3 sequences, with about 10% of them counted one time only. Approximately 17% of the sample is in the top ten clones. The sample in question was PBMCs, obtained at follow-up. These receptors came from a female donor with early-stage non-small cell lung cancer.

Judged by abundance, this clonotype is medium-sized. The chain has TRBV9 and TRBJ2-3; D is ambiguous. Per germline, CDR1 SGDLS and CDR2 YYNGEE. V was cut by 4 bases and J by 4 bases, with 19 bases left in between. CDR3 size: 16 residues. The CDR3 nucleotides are TGTGCCAGCAGCCCATCCGTGAAGCAGACGCCAGATACGCAGTATTTT. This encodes CASSPSVKQTPDTQYF.

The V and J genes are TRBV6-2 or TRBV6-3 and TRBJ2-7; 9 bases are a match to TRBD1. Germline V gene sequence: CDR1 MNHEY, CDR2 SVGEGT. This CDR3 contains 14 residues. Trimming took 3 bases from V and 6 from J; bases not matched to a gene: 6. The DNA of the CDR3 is TGTGCCAGCAGTTATACCGGGACAGGGACCGAGCAGTACGTC. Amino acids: CASSYTGTGTEQYV.

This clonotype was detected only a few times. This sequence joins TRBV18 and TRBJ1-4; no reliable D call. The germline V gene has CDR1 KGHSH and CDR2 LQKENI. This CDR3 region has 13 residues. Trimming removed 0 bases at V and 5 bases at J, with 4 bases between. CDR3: CASSPPPNEKLFF. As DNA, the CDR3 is TGTGCCAGCTCACCACCTCCGAATGAAAAACTGTTTTTT. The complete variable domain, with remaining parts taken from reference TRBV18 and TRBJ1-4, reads NAGVMQNPRHLVRRRGQEARLRCSPMKGHSHVYWYRQLPEEGLKFMVYLQKENIIDESGMPKERFSAEFPKEGPSILRIQQVVRGDSAAYFCASSPPPNEKLFFGSGTQLSVL.

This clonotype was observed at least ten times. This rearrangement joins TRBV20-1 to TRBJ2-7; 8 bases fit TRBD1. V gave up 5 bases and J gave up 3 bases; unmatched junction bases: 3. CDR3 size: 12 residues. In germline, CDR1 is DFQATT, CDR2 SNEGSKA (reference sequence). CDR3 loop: CSAFGQGYEQYF. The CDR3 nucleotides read TGCAGTGCTTTCGGACAGGGCTACGAGCAGTACTTC.

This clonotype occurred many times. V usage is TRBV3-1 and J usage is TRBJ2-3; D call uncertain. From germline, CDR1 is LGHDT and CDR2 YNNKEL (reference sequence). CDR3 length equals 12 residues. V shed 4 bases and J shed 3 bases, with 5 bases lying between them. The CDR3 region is CASSLYTDTQYF. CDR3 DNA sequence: TGTGCCAGCAGCCTATATACAGATACGCAGTATTTT.

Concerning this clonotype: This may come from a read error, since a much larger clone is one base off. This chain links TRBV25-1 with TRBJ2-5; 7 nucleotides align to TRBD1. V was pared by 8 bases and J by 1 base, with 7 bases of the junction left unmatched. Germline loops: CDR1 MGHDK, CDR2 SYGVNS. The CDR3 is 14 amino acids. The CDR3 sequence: CASGRDRIQETQYF. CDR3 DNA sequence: TGTGCCAGCGGCCGGGACAGAATCCAAGAGACCCAGTACTTC.

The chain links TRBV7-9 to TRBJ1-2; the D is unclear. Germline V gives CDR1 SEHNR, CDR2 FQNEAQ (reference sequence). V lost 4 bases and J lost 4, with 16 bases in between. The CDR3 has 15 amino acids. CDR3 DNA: TGTGCCAGCAGCTCAGTTCGGCGTCGGGGCTATGGCTACACCTTC. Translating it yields CASSSVRRRGYGYTF.

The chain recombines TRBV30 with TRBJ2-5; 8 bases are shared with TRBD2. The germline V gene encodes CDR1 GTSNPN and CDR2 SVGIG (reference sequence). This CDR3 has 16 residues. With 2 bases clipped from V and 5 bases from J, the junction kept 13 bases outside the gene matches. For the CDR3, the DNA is TGTGCCTGGAGTCCTCCTTCGGCGGGGGGCAGGGAGACCCAGTACTTC. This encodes CAWSPPSAGGRETQYF.

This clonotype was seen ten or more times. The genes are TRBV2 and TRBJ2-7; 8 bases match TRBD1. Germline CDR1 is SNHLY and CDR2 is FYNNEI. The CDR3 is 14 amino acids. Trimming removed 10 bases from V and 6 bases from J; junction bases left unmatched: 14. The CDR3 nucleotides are TGTGCCACCGGACAGGGAACTGACTTGGGCGAGCAGTACTTC. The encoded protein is CATGQGTDLGEQYF.

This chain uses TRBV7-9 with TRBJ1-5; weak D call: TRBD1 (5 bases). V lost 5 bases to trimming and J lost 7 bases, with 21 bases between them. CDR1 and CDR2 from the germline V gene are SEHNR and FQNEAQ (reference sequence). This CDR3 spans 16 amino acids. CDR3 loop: CASSAFQGLNNQPQHF. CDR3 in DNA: TGTGCCAGCAGCGCTTTTCAGGGTTTGAACAACCAGCCCCAGCATTTT. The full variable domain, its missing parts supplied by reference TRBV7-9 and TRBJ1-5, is DTGVSQNPRHKITKRGQNVTFRCDPISEHNRLYWYRQTLGQGPEFLTYFQNEAQLEKSRLLSDRFSAERPKGSFSTLEIQRTEQGDSAMYLCASSAFQGLNNQPQHFGDGTRLSIL.

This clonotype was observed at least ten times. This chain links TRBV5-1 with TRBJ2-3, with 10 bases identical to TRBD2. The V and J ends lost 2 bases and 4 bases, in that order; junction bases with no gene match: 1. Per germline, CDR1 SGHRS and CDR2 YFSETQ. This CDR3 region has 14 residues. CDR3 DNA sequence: TGCGCCAGCAGCTTAGCGGGGGGGCCAGATACGCAGTATTTT. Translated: CASSLAGGPDTQYF.

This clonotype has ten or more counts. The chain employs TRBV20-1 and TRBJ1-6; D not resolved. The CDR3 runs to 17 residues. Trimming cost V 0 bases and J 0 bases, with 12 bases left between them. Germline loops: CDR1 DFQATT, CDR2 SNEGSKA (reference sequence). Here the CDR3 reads CSARDGAESSYNSPLHF. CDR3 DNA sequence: TGCAGTGCTAGAGACGGAGCCGAAAGCTCCTATAATTCACCCCTCCACTTT.

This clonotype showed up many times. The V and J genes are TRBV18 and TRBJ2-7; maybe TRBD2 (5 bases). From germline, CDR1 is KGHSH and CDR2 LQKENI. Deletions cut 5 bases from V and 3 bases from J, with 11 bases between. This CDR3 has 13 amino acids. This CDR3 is CASSGTEDYEQYF. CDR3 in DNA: TGTGCCAGCTCAGGTACGGAGGACTACGAGCAGTACTTC.

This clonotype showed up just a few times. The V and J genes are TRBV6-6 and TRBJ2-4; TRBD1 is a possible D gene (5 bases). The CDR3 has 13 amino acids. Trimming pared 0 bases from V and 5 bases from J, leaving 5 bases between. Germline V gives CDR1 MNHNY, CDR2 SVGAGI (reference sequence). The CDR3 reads CASSYSTENIQYF. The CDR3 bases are TGTGCCAGCAGTTACTCGACAGAAAACATTCAGTACTTC.

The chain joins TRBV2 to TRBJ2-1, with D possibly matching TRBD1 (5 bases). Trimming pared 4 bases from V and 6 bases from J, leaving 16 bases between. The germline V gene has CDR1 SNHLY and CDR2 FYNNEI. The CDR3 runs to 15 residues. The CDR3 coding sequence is TGTGCCAGCAGTGGTGGGTCTGGCAGGGTCAATGAGCAGTTCTTC. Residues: CASSGGSGRVNEQFF.

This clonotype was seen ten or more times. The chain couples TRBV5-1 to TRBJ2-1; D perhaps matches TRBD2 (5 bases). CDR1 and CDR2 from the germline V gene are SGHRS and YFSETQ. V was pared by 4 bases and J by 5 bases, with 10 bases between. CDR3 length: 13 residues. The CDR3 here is CASSLSVDNEQFF. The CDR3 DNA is TGCGCCAGCAGCCTTAGCGTCGACAATGAGCAGTTCTTC. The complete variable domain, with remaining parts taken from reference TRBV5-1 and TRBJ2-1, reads KAGVTQTPRYLIKTRGQQVTLSCSPISGHRSVSWYQQTPGQGLQFLFEYFSETQRNKGNFPGRFSGRQFSNSRSEMNVSTLELGDSALYLCASSLSVDNEQFFGPGTRLTVL.

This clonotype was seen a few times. As DNA, the CDR3 is TGCAGTGCTCATCCGGGACAGACACAAGAGACCCAGTACTTC. Protein product: CSAHPGQTQETQYF. The chain recombines TRBV20-1 with TRBJ2-5; 7 positions match TRBD1. Germline trimming cut 5 bases from V and 2 bases from J; bases unmatched to any gene: 8. This CDR3 is built from 14 residues. The germline V gene encodes CDR1 DFQATT and CDR2 SNEGSKA (reference sequence).

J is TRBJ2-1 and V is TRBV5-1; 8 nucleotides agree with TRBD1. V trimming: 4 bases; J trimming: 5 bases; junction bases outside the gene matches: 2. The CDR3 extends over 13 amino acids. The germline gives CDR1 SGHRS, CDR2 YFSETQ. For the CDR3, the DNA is TGCGCCAGCAGCGGGGGACAGGACAATGAGCAGTTCTTC. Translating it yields CASSGGQDNEQFF. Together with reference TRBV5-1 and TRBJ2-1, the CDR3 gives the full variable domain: KAGVTQTPRYLIKTRGQQVTLSCSPISGHRSVSWYQQTPGQGLQFLFEYFSETQRNKGNFPGRFSGRQFSNSRSEMNVSTLELGDSALYLCASSGGQDNEQFFGPGTRLTVL.

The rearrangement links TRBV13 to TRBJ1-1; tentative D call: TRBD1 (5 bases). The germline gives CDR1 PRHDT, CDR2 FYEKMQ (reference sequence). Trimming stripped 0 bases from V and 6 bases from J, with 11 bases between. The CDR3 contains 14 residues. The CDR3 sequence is CASSLGLGVAEAFF. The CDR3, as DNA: TGTGCCAGCAGCTTAGGATTGGGGGTGGCTGAAGCTTTCTTT.

The CDR3 sequence: CASTVDWISYEQYF. In DNA form, the CDR3 reads TGCGCCAGCACCGTGGACTGGATTTCCTACGAGCAGTACTTC. The rearrangement uses TRBV5-1 and TRBJ2-7; maybe TRBD2 (5 bases). Trimming took off 6 bases at V and 1 base at J, with 14 bases between the two ends. This CDR3 contains 14 residues. CDR1 is SGHRS, CDR2 YFSETQ, per germline.

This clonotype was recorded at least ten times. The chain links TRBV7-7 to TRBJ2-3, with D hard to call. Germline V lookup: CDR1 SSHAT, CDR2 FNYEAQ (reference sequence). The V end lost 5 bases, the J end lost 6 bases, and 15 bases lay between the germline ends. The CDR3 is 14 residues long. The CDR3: CASSLRLAADTQYF. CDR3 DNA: TGTGCCAGCAGCCTTCGCCTGGCGGCGGATACGCAGTATTTT.

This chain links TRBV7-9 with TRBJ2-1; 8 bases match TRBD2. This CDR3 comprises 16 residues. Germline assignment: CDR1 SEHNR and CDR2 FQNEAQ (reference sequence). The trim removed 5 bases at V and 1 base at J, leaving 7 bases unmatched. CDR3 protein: CASSPQLAESYNEQFF. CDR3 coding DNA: TGTGCCAGCAGCCCCCAACTAGCGGAGTCCTACAATGAGCAGTTCTTC.

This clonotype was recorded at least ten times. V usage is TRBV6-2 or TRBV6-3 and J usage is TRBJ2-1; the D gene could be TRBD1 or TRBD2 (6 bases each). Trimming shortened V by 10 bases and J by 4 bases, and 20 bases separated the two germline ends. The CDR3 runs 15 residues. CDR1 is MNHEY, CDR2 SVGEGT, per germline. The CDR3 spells CAILGTGALYNEQFF. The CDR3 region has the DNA TGTGCCATCCTGGGGACGGGGGCCTTGTACAATGAGCAGTTCTTC.

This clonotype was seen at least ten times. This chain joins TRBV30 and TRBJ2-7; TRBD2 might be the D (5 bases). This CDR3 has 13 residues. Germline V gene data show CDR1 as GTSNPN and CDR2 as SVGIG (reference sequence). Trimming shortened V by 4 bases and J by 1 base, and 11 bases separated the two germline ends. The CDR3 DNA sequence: TGTGCCTGGAAGGAACCGGGGTCCTACGAGCAGTACTTC. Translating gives CAWKEPGSYEQYF. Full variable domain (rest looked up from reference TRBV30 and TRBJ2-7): SQTIHQWPATLVQPVGSPLSLECTVEGTSNPNLYWYRQAAGRGLQLLFYSVGIGQISSEVPQNLSASRPQDRQFILSSKKLLLSDSGFYLCAWKEPGSYEQYFGPGTRLTVT.

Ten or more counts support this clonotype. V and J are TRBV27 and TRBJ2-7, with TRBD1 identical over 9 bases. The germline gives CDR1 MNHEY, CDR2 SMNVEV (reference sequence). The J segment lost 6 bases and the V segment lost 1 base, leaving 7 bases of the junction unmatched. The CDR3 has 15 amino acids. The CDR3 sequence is CASSLLDGDRVEQYF. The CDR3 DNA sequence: TGTGCCAGCAGTTTATTGGACGGGGACAGGGTCGAGCAGTACTTC.

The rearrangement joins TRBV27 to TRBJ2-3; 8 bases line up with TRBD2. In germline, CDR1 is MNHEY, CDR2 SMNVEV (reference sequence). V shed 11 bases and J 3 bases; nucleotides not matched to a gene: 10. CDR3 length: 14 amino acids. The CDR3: CACRAGEGTDTQYF. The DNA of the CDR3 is TGTGCCTGCCGAGCGGGGGAGGGGACAGATACGCAGTATTTT.